The entry that follows covers one T cell receptor beta chain sequence. What it binds is unknown. PCR primers comprised 60 Vbeta and 13 Jbeta primers. Repertoires were generated with immunoSEQ multiplex PCR, while TCRdb's copy carries only in-frame clones and drops some. The repertoire holds tens of thousands of clones, with about 88% as singletons. This record comes from a study of cytomegalovirus exposure and HLA in healthy donors. Study background: A prior study identified 100 million to 130 million unique TCR beta sequences from roughly 180 million T cells. Study-wide points: According to reports, the classifier identified cytomegalovirus status with high specificity and sensitivity. Differences between HLA loci emerged in a later analysis of TCR association rates, with DRB1 most and HLA-C fewest. The authors later linked a missense DCLRE1C variant to TCR beta V- and J-gene trimming.

This CDR3 region has 13 residues. Germline V CDR1 and CDR2: SGHTA, FQGNSA. V gave up 2 bases and J gave up 5 bases, with 6 bases separating them. The gene calls are TRBV7-2 and TRBJ1-4, with D hard to call. Material for sequencing was PBMCs. The receptor's source is a young man in good health and CMV-seronegative. CDR3 nucleotides: TGTGCCAGCAGCTTACGGAGAAATGAAAAACTGTTTTTT. Protein product: CASSLRRNEKLFF. Variable domain in full (rest from reference TRBV7-2 and TRBJ1-4): GAGVSQSPSNKVTEKGKDVELRCDPISGHTALYWYRQSLGQGLEFLIYFQGNSAPDKSGLPSDRFSAERTGGSVSTLTIQRTQQEDSAVYLCASSLRRNEKLFFGSGTQLSVL.